The T cell receptor beta chain under discussion was sequenced for a study of blood T cells in healthy people across ages. Through a sample-barcoded 5' primer and a J-beta primer mix, a second PCR was run for about 6 to 11 cycles. Each CDR3 protein is one row after TCRdb ran MiXCR on the 5' RACE reads. Altogether 800,000 to 950,000 distinct CDR3 sequences are present, 30% to 45% being singletons, with the ten largest covering 10% to 15%. A note on this clonotype: The target antigen is unknown.

The CDR3 length is 13 residues. With 8 bases removed from V and 3 bases from J, the gap between germline ends came to 14 bases. CDR1 is MDHEN, CDR2 SYDVKM, per germline. Study-level results: Compared with aged donors, long-lived donors showed fewer expanded clones, suggesting selection. Without sorted subsets, naive and antigen-experienced compartments could not be conclusively compared.

The sample was blood. The clonotype comes from a man between 18 and 29 years old in good health. The rearrangement joins TRBV28 to TRBJ2-7; unclear D gene. CDR3 protein: CASEELGFYEQYF. The CDR3 bases are TGTGCCAGCGAAGAGCTAGGCTTCTACGAGCAGTACTTC.